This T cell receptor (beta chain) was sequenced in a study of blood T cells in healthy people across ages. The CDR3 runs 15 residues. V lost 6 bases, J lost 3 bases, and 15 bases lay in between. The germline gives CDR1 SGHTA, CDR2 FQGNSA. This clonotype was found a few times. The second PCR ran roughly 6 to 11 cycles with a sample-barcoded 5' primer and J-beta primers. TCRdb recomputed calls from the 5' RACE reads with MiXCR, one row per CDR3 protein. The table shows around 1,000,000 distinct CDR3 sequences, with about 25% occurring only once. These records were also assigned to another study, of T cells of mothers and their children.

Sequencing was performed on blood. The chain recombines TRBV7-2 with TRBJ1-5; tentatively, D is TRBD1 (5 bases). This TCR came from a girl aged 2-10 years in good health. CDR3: CASSLTGGHNQPQHF. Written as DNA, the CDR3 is TGTGCCAGCAGTCTTACAGGCGGGCACAATCAGCCCCAGCATTTT.